Below, one T cell receptor (beta chain) is given with its context. TCRdb's copy holds only in-frame clones and misses some; the assay was immunoSEQ multiplex PCR. In the table there are under 50,000 clones, 92% of which are singletons. The CDR3 has 11 residues. Germline V gives CDR1 ENHRY, CDR2 SYGVKD. V was pared by 8 bases and J by 7 bases, with 12 bases between. This specimen comes from a study of T cell changes during pregnancy in multiple sclerosis. This chain joins TRBV10-3 and TRBJ2-7; D is perhaps TRBD1 (6 bases). Sequences were derived from CD8+ T cells from peripheral blood mononuclear cells, sampled in the third trimester of pregnancy. This TCR derives from a female donor with multiple sclerosis, enrolled in a pregnancy study. The CDR3 loop reads CAIGQPREQYF. CDR3 coding DNA: TGTGCCATCGGACAGCCTAGGGAGCAGTACTTC.